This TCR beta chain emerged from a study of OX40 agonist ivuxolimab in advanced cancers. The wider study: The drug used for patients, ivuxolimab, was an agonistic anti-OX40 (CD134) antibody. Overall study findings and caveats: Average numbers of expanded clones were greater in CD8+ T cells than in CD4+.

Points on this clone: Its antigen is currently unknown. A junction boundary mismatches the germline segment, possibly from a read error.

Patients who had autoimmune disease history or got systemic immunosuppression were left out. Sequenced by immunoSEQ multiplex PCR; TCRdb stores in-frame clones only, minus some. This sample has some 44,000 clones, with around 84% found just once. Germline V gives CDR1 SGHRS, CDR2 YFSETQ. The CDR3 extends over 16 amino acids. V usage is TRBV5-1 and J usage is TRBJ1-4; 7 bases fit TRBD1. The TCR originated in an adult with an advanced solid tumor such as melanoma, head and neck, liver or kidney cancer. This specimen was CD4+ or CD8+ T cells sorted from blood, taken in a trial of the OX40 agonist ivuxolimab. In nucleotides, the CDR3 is TGCGCCAGCAGCTTGGAAGACAGGGCAACCAATGAAGAACTGTTTTTT. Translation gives CASSLEDRATNEELFF.